The 19 T cell receptor beta chains presented below share a single source sample, sequenced in a study of immune characterization of retroperitoneal liposarcoma. One entry per CDR3 protein, called by TCRdb with MiXCR from the PCR reads. The table lists 4,000 to 4,500 distinct CDR3 sequences, 35% to 45% of them singletons. The sample taken for sequencing was tumor tissue. These receptor sequences come from a male donor with retroperitoneal liposarcoma.

The chain is built from TRBV3-1 and TRBJ2-2, with unresolved D. Germline CDR1 reads LGHDT; CDR2 reads YNNKEL (reference sequence). This CDR3 has 14 residues. V lost 2 bases and J lost 0, with 4 bases in between. The chain's CDR3 is CASSQRTNTGELFF. CDR3 DNA sequence: TGTGCCAGCAGCCAAAGAACGAACACCGGGGAGCTGTTTTTT.

This clonotype was picked up many times. The chain joins TRBV27 to TRBJ2-1; maybe TRBD2 (5 bases). Trimming removed 3 bases from V and 10 bases from J, with 16 bases in between. This CDR3 has 14 amino acids. Germline values: CDR1 MNHEY, CDR2 SMNVEV (reference sequence). The CDR3 protein is CASSFGGRTYEQFF. DNA of the CDR3: TGTGCCAGCAGTTTTGGCGGGCGGACCTACGAGCAGTTCTTC.

Ten or more counts support this clonotype. This chain joins TRBV5-4 and TRBJ2-5, with 7 nucleotides matching TRBD2. The better agreement between TRBJ2-7 and the DNA end casts doubt on the J call. CDR3 length: 14 amino acids. CDR1 is SGHNT and CDR2 is YYREEE in the germline V gene (reference sequence). As DNA, the CDR3 is TGTGCCAGCAGTGCTCTAGCGGCACCCGCCGAGCAGTACTTC. Its translation: CASSALAAPAEQYF.

This clonotype turned up a few times. The rearrangement links TRBV7-2 to TRBJ2-1; 8 bases fit TRBD2. Losses at the gene ends were 3 bases for V and 9 bases for J; bases not matched to a gene: 7. Germline V gene lookup returns CDR1 SGHTA and CDR2 FQGNSA. The CDR3 loop spans 14 amino acids. CDR3 sequence reads: CASSFTSGSSEQFF. In DNA, the CDR3 is TGTGCCAGCAGCTTTACTAGCGGATCGTCTGAGCAGTTCTTC.

By proportion, this clonotype is medium-sized. J is TRBJ2-7 and V is TRBV5-8, with D perhaps TRBD2 (6 bases). V was trimmed by 0 bases and J by 2 bases, leaving 6 bases between them. CDR3 length: 13 residues. The germline CDR1 and CDR2 sequences are SGHTS and YDEGEE. The CDR3 nucleotides are TGTGCCAGCAGCTTGGGGGAGGCCTACGAGCAGTACTTC. Its protein product is CASSLGEAYEQYF.

This clonotype turned up a few times. The chain uses TRBV7-2 and TRBJ1-2, with D perhaps matching TRBD1 (6 bases). The CDR3 consists of 15 residues. The germline CDR1 and CDR2 sequences are SGHTA and FQGNSA. V was pared by 7 bases and J by 4 bases, with 19 bases between. The CDR3 nucleotides read TGTGCCAGCAAGAGTGGACAGAATCCTCTCTATGGCTACACCTTC. Protein sequence: CASKSGQNPLYGYTF.

The chain links TRBV6-6 to TRBJ2-1; D may be TRBD1 or TRBD2 (5 bases each). The J call may be incorrect, as the DNA end agrees better with TRBJ2-7. CDR3 size: 15 residues. CDR1 and CDR2 (germline): MNHNY, SVGAGI (reference sequence). CDR3 sequence reads: CASSYVGALRNEQYF. CDR3 DNA sequence: TGTGCCAGCAGTTACGTCGGGGCCCTTCGCAATGAGCAGTACTTC.

By frequency in the sample, this clonotype is large. V is TRBV6-1 and J is TRBJ2-3, with 9 bases that match TRBD2. CDR1 is MNHNS, CDR2 SASEGT, per germline. The CDR3 is 15 amino acids. With 6 bases clipped from V and 6 bases from J, the junction kept 10 bases outside the gene matches. CDR3 in DNA: TGTGCCAGCAGGCTAGCGGGATGGAGGGTTGATACGCAGTATTTT. As protein: CASRLAGWRVDTQYF.

The table lists this clonotype with many counts. This chain uses TRBV27 with TRBJ1-2; D not resolved. Germline assignment: CDR1 MNHEY and CDR2 SMNVEV (reference sequence). The CDR3 has 15 amino acids. V gave up 5 bases and J gave up 7 bases, with 20 bases separating them. This CDR3 reads CASSPRQGRAGGYTF. Written as DNA, the CDR3 is TGTGCCAGCAGTCCCCGTCAAGGGCGGGCCGGTGGCTACACCTTC.

The J gene is TRBJ2-1, the V gene TRBV5-5; unclear D gene. Per the germline V gene, CDR1 is SGHKS and CDR2 is YYEKEE (reference sequence). This CDR3 comprises 13 residues. Trimming shortened V by 2 bases and J by 4 bases, and 7 bases separated the two germline ends. The DNA of the CDR3 is TGTGCCAGCAGCTTAAGTATTTACAATGAGCAGTTCTTC. Translating it yields CASSLSIYNEQFF.

To note about this clonotype: The CDR3 ends on some other residue instead of the conserved phenylalanine or tryptophan, so this is likely a read error. The limits of the CDR3 on the DNA are not certain, so only TCRdb's listed CDR3 is given. The V gene is TRBV6-1, the J gene TRBJ1-1; TRBD1 is the table's D call, not checked against the DNA. CDR1 MNHNS and CDR2 SASEGT come from the germline V gene. The CDR3 region is 14 residues in length, termini included. The CDR3 here is CASSKAQGEQFFGP.

In its sample, this clonotype ranks as large. The chain joins TRBV6-1 to TRBJ1-4; 8 positions match TRBD1. The CDR3 is made up of 14 amino acids. From germline, CDR1 is MNHNS and CDR2 SASEGT. Trimming removed 6 bases from V and 7 bases from J; junction bases left unmatched: 7. The CDR3 reads CASSGQGLGEKLFF. CDR3 bases: TGTGCCAGCAGCGGACAGGGATTGGGTGAAAAACTGTTTTTT.

This clonotype qualifies as medium-sized (0.01 to 0.1%). The V call is TRBV6-5, the J call TRBJ1-1; tentatively, D is TRBD1 (6 bases). V was cut by 2 bases and J by 1 base, with 14 bases left in between. The CDR3 covers 16 residues. Germline assignment: CDR1 MNHEY and CDR2 SVGAGI. CDR3 DNA: TGTGCCAGCAGTTACGGATACACAGGGCCGAACACTGAAGCTTTCTTT. Its translation is CASSYGYTGPNTEAFF.

This clonotype has a handful of counts. The chain uses TRBV6-1 and TRBJ2-1; either TRBD1 or TRBD2 may fit D (6 bases each). The germline V gene has CDR1 MNHNS and CDR2 SASEGT. The germline V and J ends were trimmed by 7 bases and 7 bases, with 20 bases remaining between them. The length of the CDR3 is 15 residues. CDR3 amino acids: CASINQGLATNEQFF. In DNA, the CDR3 is TGTGCCAGCATTAACCAGGGGCTAGCGACGAATGAGCAGTTCTTC.

V is TRBV5-6 and J is TRBJ2-1; 10 bases match TRBD2. Germline values: CDR1 SGHDT, CDR2 YYEEEE. The CDR3 length is 17 residues. The V segment lost 0 bases and the J segment 3 bases; nucleotides outside the gene matches: 6. CDR3 amino acids: CASSLGLAGDNYNEQFF. CDR3 bases: TGTGCCAGCAGCTTGGGTCTAGCGGGAGACAACTACAATGAGCAGTTCTTC.

This clonotype was detected ten times or more. The DNA is left out, because the CDR3 cannot be placed on it with certainty; the CDR3 is given as TCRdb lists it. The chain uses TRBV7-2 and TRBJ2-5. With termini counted, the CDR3 has 12 amino acids. Germline CDR1 SGHTA, CDR2 FQGNSA. The CDR3 sequence: CASSYTFETQYF.

This clonotype was seen a few times. In DNA, the CDR3 is TGCGCCAGCAGCCAAACCGGGGCCAAGTACGAGCAGTACTTC. Translated: CASSQTGAKYEQYF. V and J are TRBV4-1 and TRBJ2-7; the D gene could be TRBD1 or TRBD2 (5 bases each). Germline V gene sequence: CDR1 MGHRA, CDR2 YSYEKL. V lost 2 bases and J lost 4, with 12 bases in between. The CDR3 has 14 residues.

This clonotype is classed as medium-sized. This chain uses TRBV6-6 with TRBJ2-1; 13 bases fit TRBD2. CDR3 length: 17 amino acids. CDR1 is MNHNY, CDR2 SVGAGI, per germline (reference sequence). Trimming at V came to 4 bases and at J to 6 bases, leaving 9 bases not matched to a gene. The CDR3 here is CASSSHRLAGGGNEQFF. CDR3 nucleotide sequence: TGTGCCAGCAGTTCGCACCGACTAGCGGGAGGAGGCAATGAGCAGTTCTTC.

With respect to this clonotype: A much larger clonotype is one base distant, so this may be a read error. The CDR3 end shows no conserved phenylalanine or tryptophan, and so a read error is likely. The V and J genes are TRBV11-1 and TRBJ2-5, with D uncertain. Germline CDR1 and CDR2: SGHAT and FQDESV (reference sequence). There are 14 residues in the CDR3. The V end lost 4 bases, the J end lost 0 bases, and 9 bases lay between the germline ends. The DNA for the CDR3 is TGTGCCAGCAGCTGGTTGGGGTACCAAGAGACCCAGTACCTC. This translates into CASSWLGYQETQYL.